This TCR beta chain was recorded in a study of blood T cells in healthy people across ages. CDR1 and CDR2 from the germline V gene are SNHLY and FYNNEI. The junction had 6 bases not matched to a gene; V was cut back by 6 bases and J by 1 base. The CDR3 extends over 15 amino acids. Then a second PCR, running roughly 7 to 11 cycles, was carried out with a sample-barcoded 5' primer and a J-beta primer mix. TCRdb independently ran MiXCR on the 5' RACE reads; one entry per CDR3 protein. The data show over 450,000 distinct CDR3 sequences, 24% seen once. The same specimen was also included in a second study, on T cells of mothers and their children.

This sequence was found in a boy between 5 and 17 years old in good health. The genes are TRBV2 and TRBJ2-1; 7 bases line up with TRBD2. The sequencing input was blood. DNA of the CDR3: TGTGCCAGCAGGTCGGATAGCGGGTCCTACAATGAGCAGTTCTTC. This encodes CASRSDSGSYNEQFF.